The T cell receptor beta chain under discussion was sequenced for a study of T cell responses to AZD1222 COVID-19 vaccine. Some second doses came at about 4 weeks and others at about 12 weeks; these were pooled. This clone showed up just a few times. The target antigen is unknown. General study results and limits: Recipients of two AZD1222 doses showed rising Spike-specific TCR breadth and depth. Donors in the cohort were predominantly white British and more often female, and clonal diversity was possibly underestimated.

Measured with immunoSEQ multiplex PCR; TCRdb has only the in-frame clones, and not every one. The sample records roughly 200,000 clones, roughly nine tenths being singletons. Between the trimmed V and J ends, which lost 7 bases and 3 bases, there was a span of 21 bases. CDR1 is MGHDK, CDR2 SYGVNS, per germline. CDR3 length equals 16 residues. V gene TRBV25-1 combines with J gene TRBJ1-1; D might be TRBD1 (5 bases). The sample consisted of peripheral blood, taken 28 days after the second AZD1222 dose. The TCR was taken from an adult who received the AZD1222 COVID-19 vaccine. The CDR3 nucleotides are TGTGCCAGCATCGGGGCCGGACATCGACGGGACACTGAAGCTTTCTTT. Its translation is CASIGAGHRRDTEAFF.